This T cell receptor beta chain was recovered during a study of metastatic and nonmetastatic thyroid tumors (TCRdb year 2020). With regard to the full study: Repertoires were compared across peripheral blood and tumor or nodule tissue samples from malignant and benign thyroid patients. The study at large found these results: In both blood and tumor samples, malignant tumors were reported to have significantly higher TCR beta diversity than benign nodules.

This clone was picked up many times. Its antigen remains undetermined. The input lacks base qualities; no much larger clone sits a single base away. The library was prepared using PCR. Reads for this sample came from an Illumina HiSeq 4000. High-throughput sequencing was used to profile the TCR beta-chain CDR3 region of every patient. In the authors' own workflow: A classifier to discriminate distant-metastatic papillary thyroid cancer patients was built from CDR3 differences across clinicopathological groups. Repertoire diversity was assessed with the Shannon index, and tumor-blood repertoire similarity with the Morisita-Horn index. Through fastp at Q25 and MiXCR, TCRdb rebuilt clones from the public reads, retaining in-frame beta chains. The authors' filters were not applied to this entry. This sample holds about 28,000 clones; about 16% were observed only once. Approximately 4.5% of the sample is in the top ten clones.

No treatment had been received by any patient before thyroid surgery. Patient clinical samples collected from about 2012 to 2018 were retrospectively analysed using T-cell receptor beta sequencing. Sequences SGHDT (CDR1) and YYEEEE (CDR2) are obtained from the germline V gene. The CDR3 measures 18 amino acids from cysteine to phenylalanine. The only DNA kept is the CDR3, 54 bases in frame from the first base. Trimming accounts for 0 bases at V and 0 bases at J, while the number of junction bases matched to no gene is 5. The material sequenced was blood. Recombination linked TRBV5-6 to TRBJ2-2, with TRBD2 identical over 10 junction bases. The sequence was obtained from a female donor with papillary thyroid cancer or a benign thyroid nodule (not recorded which). Some clones in this sample may be carry-over from other donors' samples. The DNA sequence is as follows: TGTGCCAGCAGCTTGGTAGGAGCGGGGGGGACGAACACCGGGGAGCTGTTTTTT. Translated, it gives CASSLVGAGGTNTGELFF.